This T cell receptor (beta chain) was retrieved from a study of cytomegalovirus exposure and HLA in healthy donors (dated by TCRdb to 2015 to 2018). Concerning the study at large: An earlier analysis of approximately 640 of the donors reported approximately 270 Gb of sequence data and approximately 110 million unique TCR beta sequences from around 200 million T cells. About 280 gigabases of sequencing data and around 80 million unique TCR sequences made up an early release that covered several hundred HLA-typed donors. Among the roughly 370 genotyped donors, around 79% belonged to the genetic ancestry cluster associated with self-reported Caucasian donors. The aim of the study was to test whether cataloging public T cell receptors could identify signatures of past pathogen exposure. The study profiled the T cell repertoires of fewer than 850 subjects by immunosequencing and related them to cytomegalovirus serostatus. A separate validation cohort of roughly 120 different subjects was used in addition to the approximately 640-subject first cohort. To predict cytomegalovirus infection status, the study combined high-throughput TCR immunosequencing, statistical association of individual TCRs with disease status, and machine learning. A later analysis re-analyzed previously published TCR beta repertoires from hundreds of donors and added high-resolution HLA genotyping to study TCR occurrence patterns. Rather than using new phenotypic data, the later analysis identified candidate immune exposures from TCR beta sequences and from how often those sequences occurred across donors. In an earlier analysis of over 550 of the donors, high-throughput TCR beta sequencing was used to judge whether each TCR beta V gene segment behaved as functional or pseudogenic. Donor age, sex, ethnicity and CMV serostatus were compiled alongside the repertoire data. In a later genetic analysis, genome-wide SNP genotypes for about three fifths of the roughly 670 donors were used, and that subset was treated as a discovery cohort. All discovery cohort repertoires had been generated using a single sequencing platform. HLA typing covered class I and class II loci at four-digit resolution. The number of donors typed differed by locus, with roughly 629-640 for A, B, C, DRB1 and DQB1, around 520 for DQA1, some 570 for DPA1, and around 430 for DPB1. Four or five DR-DQ haplotypes were handled as single units for association and clustering, since linkage in the cohort was strong. Across about 380 genotyped donors of the cohort, an average of about 240,000 unique TCR beta nucleotide sequences per donor were sequenced, and roughly a sixth of those sequences were non-productive.

Worth noting for this clone: Its antigen is unknown. No base quality values were provided; no much bigger clone lies one nucleotide off.

Library generation was performed with the immunoSEQ multiplex PCR assay. The multiplex PCR relied on a mix of 60 forward primers for TCR Vbeta segments and 13 reverse primers for TCR Jbeta segments. Amplification of the CDR3 region of rearranged TCR beta genes was performed with a multiplex PCR assay on genomic DNA. The Illumina HiSeq System was used to sequence the amplified TCR beta libraries as 87-base-pair reads. The authors processed their data as follows. A later analysis counted some 80 million unique TCR beta chains across the 640 or so repertoires, and some 11 million of these chains were shared by at least two donors. A nearest-neighbor algorithm error-corrected the raw reads and collapsed the reads into unique sequences, merging closely related sequences to remove PCR and sequencing errors. Alignment of CDR3 sequences to IMGT reference sequences was used to assign V, D and J gene segments. Each retained sequence needed at least a six-nucleotide match to both a V gene segment and a J gene segment. A rearrangement counted as productive if the CDR3 had no stop codons and remained in frame with V and J, and every other rearrangement counted as non-productive. CDR3 was defined according to IMGT convention as the region running from the second conserved V-encoded cysteine to the conserved J-encoded phenylalanine. Sequences without an unambiguous match to a single V gene segment were excluded from the earlier analysis of a few hundred of the donors. In an earlier analysis of a few hundred of the donors, V segments were called functional above 56.7% productive rearrangements and were called segregating when the between-donor standard deviation exceeded 5%. A statistical classification framework was built for diagnosing cytomegalovirus status from the catalog of TCR beta chain sequences. A later analysis assigned V and J genes by comparing TCR nucleotide sequences with IMGT/GENE-DB human TR gene sequences. Using the TCRdist pipeline, a later analysis assigned CDR3 sequences along with most-parsimonious VDJ recombination scenarios. In a later analysis, every TCR beta chain was defined by the combination of its CDR3 amino acid sequence and its V-gene family, and reads without a unique V-gene family were dropped. To address suspected cross-contamination and a sequencing artifact, a later analysis removed a few hundred highly shared, low-generation-probability nucleotide sequences. In a later analysis, a clonal expansion index for each public chain was calculated from normalized within-repertoire ranks of inferred template counts. In a later analysis, generation probabilities were computed with a VDJ recombination model fitted to out-of-frame rearrangements, and the resulting probabilities were checked against IGoR. In a later analysis, TCR-TCR, TCR-HLA and TCR-CMV co-occurrence was scored with hypergeometric tests, and a repertoire-size bias correction was applied to TCR pairs. A later analysis estimated false discovery rates by permuting HLA or CMV assignments 20 times. In a later analysis, co-occurring TCRs were grouped using DBSCAN, with TCRdist sequence similarity added in when clustering inside HLA-allele-positive subsets. Co-occurrence clustering excluded repertoires with fewer than 30,000 or more than 120,000 public chains, plus five with anomalous nucleotide sharing. TCRdb carries this immuneACCESS record with in-frame sequences only. Its versions omit some clonotypes, under half of them owing to an unresolved V gene in the studies checked, with the rest unexplained. For V, J and clone size, that table is used; D and trimming come from the DNA. The sample records about 130,000 clones, less than 80% of which are singletons. In total, the top ten clones hold 1.9% of the sample.

General findings and caveats noted by the study authors: Most CMV-associated TCR beta chains appeared to be HLA-restricted in a later analysis, and the HLA associations seemed to be driven largely by CMV exposure. The classifier was reported to diagnose cytomegalovirus status with high specificity and sensitivity in both the original cohort and the validation cohort. When HLA alleles, especially DR and DQ, strongly co-occurred, attributing TCR associations to individual alleles was difficult. For the cohort, immune exposure information was limited to CMV serostatus. A cluster of highly shared sequence variants was judged likely to be a technical artifact of the sequencing pipeline. A further reported finding was that TCR beta sequences accurately predicted the HLA-A and HLA-B alleles for most subjects in the first cohort. In a later analysis, HLA-associated TCR beta chains were found to be more clonally expanded and to have lower generation probabilities than equally common non-associated chains. Correlated functional status among segregating V segments might reflect linkage disequilibrium, but an unknown experimental factor could not be ruled out. In vitro tests confirmed that a few of the cytomegalovirus-associated TCR beta chains recognize cytomegalovirus antigens. The study listed 150 to 200 TCR beta chains as associated with cytomegalovirus. Because counts were too low, some 16 rarely observed V segments, including chromosome 9 orphons, were excluded from the earlier analysis of around 640 of the donors. Most TCR sequences were observed very rarely across donors, whereas some public TCRs were present in many individuals. In an earlier analysis of more than 500 of the donors, most TCR beta V segments appeared in productive rearrangements about 90% or about 30% of the time, broadly matching IMGT annotations. According to a later genetic analysis, donors in an Asian-associated ancestry cluster had fewer N-insertions in productive TCRs than the approximately 650-donor mean. The presence/absence analyses assumed that sequencing depth was roughly uniform across donors, and that assumption may not be true. A later genetic analysis associated a missense DCLRE1C variant with V-gene and J-gene trimming of TCR beta chains, and an independent cohort replicated the association. Several of the top co-occurrence clusters appeared to be linked to parvovirus B19, influenza, CMV and Epstein-Barr virus, according to a later analysis. Because HLA typing was missing for some donors at each locus, association tests included only the typed subset. In a later analysis, the rate of TCR association differed among HLA loci, with DRB1 alleles having the most associated TCRs and HLA-C alleles having the fewest. This cohort had only TCR beta chains sequenced, and the lack of alpha or paired-chain data limited which features could be detected. Some IMGT-functional V segments, including TRBV6-2 and TRBV6-3, could not be distinguished by the 87-base-pair reads and were therefore excluded. The authors suggested that the approach could potentially be generalized to other disease states and immunological phenotypes. At a false discovery rate of 0.05, a later analysis linked 16,951 TCR beta sequences to specific HLA alleles.

From the germline V gene, CDR1 is SGDLS and CDR2 is YYNGEE. CDR3 length: 16 amino acids, cysteine to phenylalanine. Only CDR3 DNA is held: 48 bases, read in frame from base 1. Ends trimmed: V by 4 bases, J by 0 bases; bases unmatched to a gene: 7. The cohort consisted of 650 to 700 healthy bone marrow donors. All cohort members were sampled while nominally healthy, although unrecorded immune exposures were likely present. The donor was CMV seronegative and belonged to the group of around 400 seronegative cohort members. A peripheral blood sample was provided by each donor, and peripheral blood mononuclear cells were used for TCR beta sequencing. The Qiagen DNeasy Blood Extraction Kit was used to extract genomic DNA from the blood cell samples.

The chain is assembled from TRBV9 and TRBJ1-3, and 7 junctional nucleotides match TRBD1. This TCR came from a man aged 50 to 60 in good health and CMV-seronegative. What was sequenced was PBMCs. The DNA is as follows: TGTGCCAGCAGCCCGGGACAGCTCTTCTCTGGAAACACCATATATTTT. Its protein reads: CASSPGQLFSGNTIYF.